One sample yielded the 9 T cell receptor beta chains listed below, sequenced in a study of blood T cells in healthy people across ages. A sample-barcoded 5' primer and a J-beta primer mix were used in a second PCR of about 7 to 12 cycles. TCRdb independently ran MiXCR on the 5' RACE reads; one entry per CDR3 protein. The sample includes around 1.5 million distinct CDR3 sequences, around 39% of them seen just once. Input material: blood. The receptors derive from a woman under 30 in good health.

This sequence joins TRBV6-5 and TRBJ2-1; D gene uncertain. V was pared by 8 bases and J by 4 bases, with 12 bases between. Germline CDR1 and CDR2: MNHEY and SVGAGI. CDR3 length: 13 amino acids. The CDR3 nucleotides read TGTGCCAGCGCATTCGGGCTGTACAATGAGCAGTTCTTC. Translated, it gives CASAFGLYNEQFF.

The gene calls are TRBV12-3 or TRBV12-4 and TRBJ2-3, with unresolved D. V was shortened by 4 bases and J by 1 base, with 9 bases between the two germline ends. The CDR3 has 14 amino acids. The CDR3 bases are TGTGCCAGCAGTTCCGGTCCGGGCACAGATACGCAGTATTTT. Its protein is CASSSGPGTDTQYF.

The V call is TRBV27, the J call TRBJ2-6; 9 positions agree with TRBD1. Trimming removed 8 bases from V and 0 bases from J; junction bases left unmatched: 14. Germline CDR1 and CDR2: MNHEY and SMNVEV (reference sequence). This CDR3 has 19 residues. DNA of the CDR3: TGTGCCAGCCGCCACTTATCTTTGGGACAGGGCTCTGGGGCCAACGTCCTGACTTTC. Its translation is CASRHLSLGQGSGANVLTF.

This chain joins TRBV2 and TRBJ2-4, with no clear D. The J call could be wrong; TRBJ2-7 is a better fit for the DNA end. CDR1 SNHLY and CDR2 FYNNEI come from the germline V gene. The CDR3 sequence is 12 residues long. The CDR3 bases are TGTGCCAGCAGTGTAAGTAGGTACGAGCAGTACTTC. Encoded protein: CASSVSRYEQYF.

This chain connects TRBV14 to TRBJ2-7, with D unclear. V lost 5 bases and J 3 bases, leaving 11 bases between the germline ends. Germline V CDR1 and CDR2: SGHDN, FVKESK. This CDR3 is 13 amino acids long. In DNA form, the CDR3 reads TGTGCCAGCAGCGAAGGGATGCTCTACGAGCAGTACTTC. This sequence encodes CASSEGMLYEQYF.

In DNA form, the CDR3 reads TGCGCCAGCAGCGGGGGCAGTATCAATGAGCAGTTCTTC. It encodes CASSGGSINEQFF. This sequence joins TRBV5-1 and TRBJ2-1; D may be TRBD1 (6 bases). V dropped 4 bases and J dropped 6 bases, with 11 bases sitting between them. The CDR3 has 13 residues. The germline CDR1 and CDR2 sequences are SGHRS and YFSETQ.

V gene TRBV3-1 combines with J gene TRBJ1-1, with 8 bases that match TRBD1. J was trimmed by 0 bases and V by 6 bases; bases with no gene match: 12. The CDR3 covers 17 residues. In germline, CDR1 is LGHDT, CDR2 YNNKEL (reference sequence). The CDR3 DNA reads as TGTGCCAGCAGACGACAAGGACAGGGCATTTTGAACACTGAAGCTTTCTTT. Translating gives CASRRQGQGILNTEAFF.

This clonotype has just a few counts. J is TRBJ2-4 and V is TRBV20-1; tentative D call: TRBD2 (5 bases). V was clipped by 6 bases and J by 1 base, with 16 bases between them. This CDR3 has 15 amino acids. CDR1 and CDR2 from the germline V gene are DFQATT and SNEGSKA (reference sequence). Here the CDR3 DNA reads TGCAGTGCCCCCACGGGGTATATGGCCAAAAACATTCAGTACTTC. Protein: CSAPTGYMAKNIQYF.

The rearrangement links TRBV25-1 to TRBJ1-1, with no clear D. The CDR3 has 11 residues. Trimming stripped 3 bases from V and 10 bases from J, with 9 bases between. Germline CDR1 is MGHDK and CDR2 is SYGVNS. The CDR3 nucleotides are TGTGCCAGCAGTGATGGTGCGGGAGCTTTCTTT. As protein: CASSDGAGAFF.